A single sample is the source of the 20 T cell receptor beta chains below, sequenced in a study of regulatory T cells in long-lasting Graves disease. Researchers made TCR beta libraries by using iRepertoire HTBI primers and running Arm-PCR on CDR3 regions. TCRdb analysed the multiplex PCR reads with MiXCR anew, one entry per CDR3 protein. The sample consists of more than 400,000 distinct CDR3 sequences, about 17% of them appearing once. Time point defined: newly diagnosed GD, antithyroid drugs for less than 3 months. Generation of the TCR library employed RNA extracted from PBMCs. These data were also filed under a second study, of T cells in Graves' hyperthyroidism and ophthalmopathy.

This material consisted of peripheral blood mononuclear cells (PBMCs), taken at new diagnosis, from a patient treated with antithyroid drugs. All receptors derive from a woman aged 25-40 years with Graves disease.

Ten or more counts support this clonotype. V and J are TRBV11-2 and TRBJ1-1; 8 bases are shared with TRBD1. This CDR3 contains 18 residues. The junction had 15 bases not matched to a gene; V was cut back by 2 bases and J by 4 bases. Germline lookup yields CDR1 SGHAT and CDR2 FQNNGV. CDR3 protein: CASSLRLRPGGAGTEAFF. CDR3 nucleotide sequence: TGTGCCAGCAGCTTAAGATTGAGGCCAGGGGGCGCGGGCACTGAAGCTTTCTTT.

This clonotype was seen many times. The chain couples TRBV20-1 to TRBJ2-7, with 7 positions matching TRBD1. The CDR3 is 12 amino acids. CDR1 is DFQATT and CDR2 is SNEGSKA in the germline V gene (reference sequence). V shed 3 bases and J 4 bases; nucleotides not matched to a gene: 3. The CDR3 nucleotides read TGCAGTGCTAGTGGGGACAGTTACGAGCAGTACTTC. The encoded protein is CSASGDSYEQYF.

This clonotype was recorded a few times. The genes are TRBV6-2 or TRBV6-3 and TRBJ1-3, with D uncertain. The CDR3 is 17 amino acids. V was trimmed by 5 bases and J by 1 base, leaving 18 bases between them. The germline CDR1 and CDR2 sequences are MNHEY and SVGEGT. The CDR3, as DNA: TGTGCCAGCAGTGTCCCGGGCTCCCTTCGTTCTGGAAACACCATATATTTT. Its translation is CASSVPGSLRSGNTIYF.

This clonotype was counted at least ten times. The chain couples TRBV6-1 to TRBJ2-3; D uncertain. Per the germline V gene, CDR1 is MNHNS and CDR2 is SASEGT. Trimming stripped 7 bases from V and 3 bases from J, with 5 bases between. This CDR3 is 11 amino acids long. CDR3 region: CASTETDTQYF. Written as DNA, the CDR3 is TGTGCCAGCACCGAGACAGATACGCAGTATTTT.

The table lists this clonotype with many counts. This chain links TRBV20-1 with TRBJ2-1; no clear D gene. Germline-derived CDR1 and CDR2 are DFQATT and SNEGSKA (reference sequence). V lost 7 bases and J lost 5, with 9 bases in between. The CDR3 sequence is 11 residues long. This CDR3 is CSVKFNNEQFF. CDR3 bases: TGCAGTGTTAAGTTCAACAATGAGCAGTTCTTC.

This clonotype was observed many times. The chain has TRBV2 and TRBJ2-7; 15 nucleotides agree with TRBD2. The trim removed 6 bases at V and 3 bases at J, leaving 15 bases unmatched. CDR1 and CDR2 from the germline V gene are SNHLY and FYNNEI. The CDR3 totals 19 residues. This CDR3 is CASRKRTSGRDRLSYEQYF. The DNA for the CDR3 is TGTGCCAGCAGGAAACGGACTAGCGGGAGGGATAGGCTTAGCTACGAGCAGTACTTC.

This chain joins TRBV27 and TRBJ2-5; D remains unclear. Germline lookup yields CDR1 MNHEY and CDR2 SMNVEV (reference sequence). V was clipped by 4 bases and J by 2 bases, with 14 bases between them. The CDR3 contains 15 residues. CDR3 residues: CASSYDLSGQETQYF. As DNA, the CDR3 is TGTGCCAGCAGTTATGACCTTAGTGGTCAAGAGACCCAGTACTTC.

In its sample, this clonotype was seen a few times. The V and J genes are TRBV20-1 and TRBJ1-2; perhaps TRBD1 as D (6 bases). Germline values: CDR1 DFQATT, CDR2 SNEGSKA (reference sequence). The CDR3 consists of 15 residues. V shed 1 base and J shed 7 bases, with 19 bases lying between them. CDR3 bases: TGCAGTGCTAGAGTAGCGGGGGGCTCCACTCCTGGCTACACCTTC. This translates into CSARVAGGSTPGYTF.

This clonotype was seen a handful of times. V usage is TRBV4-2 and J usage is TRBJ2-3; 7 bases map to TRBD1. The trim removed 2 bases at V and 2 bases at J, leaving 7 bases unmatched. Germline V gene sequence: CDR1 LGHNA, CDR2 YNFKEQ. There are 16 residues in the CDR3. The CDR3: CASSQMGQTLTDTQYF. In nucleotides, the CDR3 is TGTGCCAGCAGCCAAATGGGACAGACCCTCACAGATACGCAGTATTTT.

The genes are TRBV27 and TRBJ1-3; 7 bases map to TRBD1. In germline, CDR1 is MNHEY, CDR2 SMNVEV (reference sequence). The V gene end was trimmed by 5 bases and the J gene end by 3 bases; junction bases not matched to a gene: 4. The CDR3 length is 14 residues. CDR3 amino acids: CASSPRGLGNTIYF. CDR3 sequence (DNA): TGTGCCAGCAGTCCAAGGGGGCTTGGAAACACCATATATTTT.

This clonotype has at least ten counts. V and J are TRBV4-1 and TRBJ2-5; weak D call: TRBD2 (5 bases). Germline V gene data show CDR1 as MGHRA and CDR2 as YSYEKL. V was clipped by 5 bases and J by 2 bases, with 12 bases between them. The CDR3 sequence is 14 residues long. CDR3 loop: CASSLGLTQETQYF. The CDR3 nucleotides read TGCGCCAGCAGCTTAGGACTTACTCAAGAGACCCAGTACTTC.

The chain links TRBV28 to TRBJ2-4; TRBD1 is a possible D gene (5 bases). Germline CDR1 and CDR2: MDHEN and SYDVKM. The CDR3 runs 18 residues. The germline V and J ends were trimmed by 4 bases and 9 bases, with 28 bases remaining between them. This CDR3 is CASSSNTKPLINRSIQYF. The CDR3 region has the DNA TGTGCCAGCAGTTCAAACACTAAACCCCTCATCAACAGGAGCATTCAGTACTTC. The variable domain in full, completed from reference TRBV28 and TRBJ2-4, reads DVKVTQSSRYLVKRTGEKVFLECVQDMDHENMFWYRQDPGLGLRLIYFSYDVKMKEKGDIPEGYSVSREKKERFSLILESASTNQTSMYLCASSSNTKPLINRSIQYFGAGTRLSVL.

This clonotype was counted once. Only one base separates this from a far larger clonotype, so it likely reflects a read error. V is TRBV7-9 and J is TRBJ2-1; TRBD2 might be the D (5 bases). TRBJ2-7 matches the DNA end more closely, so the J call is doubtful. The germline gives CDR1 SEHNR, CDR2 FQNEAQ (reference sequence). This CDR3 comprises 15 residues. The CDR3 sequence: CASSASGSYYNEQYF. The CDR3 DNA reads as TGTGCCAGCAGCGCCTCGGGGTCCTACTACAATGAGCAGTACTTC.

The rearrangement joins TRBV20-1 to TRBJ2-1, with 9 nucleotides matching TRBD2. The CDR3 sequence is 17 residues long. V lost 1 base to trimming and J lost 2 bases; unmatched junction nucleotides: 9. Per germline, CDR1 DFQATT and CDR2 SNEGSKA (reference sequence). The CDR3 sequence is CSARGAGGDSPYNEQFF. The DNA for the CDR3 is TGCAGTGCTAGAGGAGCGGGAGGCGACAGCCCCTACAATGAGCAGTTCTTC.

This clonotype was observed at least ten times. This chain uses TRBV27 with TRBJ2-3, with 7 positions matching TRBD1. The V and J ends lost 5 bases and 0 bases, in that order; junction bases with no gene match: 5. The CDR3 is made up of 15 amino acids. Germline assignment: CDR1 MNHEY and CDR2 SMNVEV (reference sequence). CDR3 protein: CASSDRTGSTDTQYF. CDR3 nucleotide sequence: TGTGCCAGCAGTGACAGGACAGGTAGCACAGATACGCAGTATTTT.

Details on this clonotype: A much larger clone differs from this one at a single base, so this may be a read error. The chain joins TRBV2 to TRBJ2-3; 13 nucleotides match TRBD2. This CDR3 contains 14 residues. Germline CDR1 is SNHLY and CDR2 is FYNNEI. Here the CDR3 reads CVSSPGTSGNTQYF. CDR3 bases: TGTGTCAGCAGTCCGGGGACTAGCGGGAATACGCAGTATTTT.

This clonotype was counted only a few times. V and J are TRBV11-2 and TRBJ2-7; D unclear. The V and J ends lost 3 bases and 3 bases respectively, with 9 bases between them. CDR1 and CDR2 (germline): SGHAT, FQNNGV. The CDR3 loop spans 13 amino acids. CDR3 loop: CASSFFSFYEQYF. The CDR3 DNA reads TGTGCCAGCAGCTTCTTCTCATTCTACGAGCAGTACTTC.

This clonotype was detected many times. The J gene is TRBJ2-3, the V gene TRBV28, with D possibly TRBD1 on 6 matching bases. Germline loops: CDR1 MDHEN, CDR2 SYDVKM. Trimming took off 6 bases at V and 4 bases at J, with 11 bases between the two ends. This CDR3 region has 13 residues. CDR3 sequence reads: CASRGGVADTQYF. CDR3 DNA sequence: TGTGCCAGCAGAGGGGGAGTGGCAGATACGCAGTATTTT.

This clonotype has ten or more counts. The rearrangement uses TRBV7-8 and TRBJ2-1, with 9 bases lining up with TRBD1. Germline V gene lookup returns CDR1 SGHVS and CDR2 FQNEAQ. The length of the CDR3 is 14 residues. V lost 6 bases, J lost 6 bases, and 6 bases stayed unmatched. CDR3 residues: CASSRQGGGNEQFF. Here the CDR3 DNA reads TGTGCCAGCAGTCGACAGGGGGGGGGCAATGAGCAGTTCTTC.

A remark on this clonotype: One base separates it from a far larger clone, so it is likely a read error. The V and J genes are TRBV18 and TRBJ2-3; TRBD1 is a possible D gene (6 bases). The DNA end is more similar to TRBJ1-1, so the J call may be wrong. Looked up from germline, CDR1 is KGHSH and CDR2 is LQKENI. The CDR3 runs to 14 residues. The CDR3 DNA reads TGTGCCAGCTCAGCCTCGACAGGAAACACTGACGCTTTCTTT. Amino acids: CASSASTGNTDAFF.